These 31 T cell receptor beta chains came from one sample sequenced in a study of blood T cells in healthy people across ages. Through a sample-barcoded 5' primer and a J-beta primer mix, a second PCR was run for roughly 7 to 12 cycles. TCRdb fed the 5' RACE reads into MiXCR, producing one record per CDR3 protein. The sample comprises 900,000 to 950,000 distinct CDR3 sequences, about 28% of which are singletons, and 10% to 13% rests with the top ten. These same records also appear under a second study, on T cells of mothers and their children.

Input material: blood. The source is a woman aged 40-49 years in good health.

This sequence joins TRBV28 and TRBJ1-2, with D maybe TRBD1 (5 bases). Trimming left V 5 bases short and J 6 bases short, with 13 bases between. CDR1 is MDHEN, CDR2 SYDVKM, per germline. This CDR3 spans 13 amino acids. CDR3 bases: TGTGCCAGCAGTAGGGTGGCAGGGAATGGCTACACCTTC. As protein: CASSRVAGNGYTF.

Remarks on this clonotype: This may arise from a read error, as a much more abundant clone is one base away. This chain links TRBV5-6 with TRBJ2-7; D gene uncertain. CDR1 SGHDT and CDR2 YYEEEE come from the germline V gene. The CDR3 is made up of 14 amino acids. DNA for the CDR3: TGTGCCAGCAGCGACGGAACCCATAGCTACGGGCAGTACTTC. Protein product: CASSDGTHSYGQYF. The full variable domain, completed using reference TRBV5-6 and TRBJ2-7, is DAGVTQSPTHLIKTRGQQVTLRCSPKSGHDTVSWYQQALGQGPQFIFQYYEEEERQRGNFPDRFSGHQFPNYSSELNVNALLLGDSALYLCASSDGTHSYGQYFGPGTRLTVT.

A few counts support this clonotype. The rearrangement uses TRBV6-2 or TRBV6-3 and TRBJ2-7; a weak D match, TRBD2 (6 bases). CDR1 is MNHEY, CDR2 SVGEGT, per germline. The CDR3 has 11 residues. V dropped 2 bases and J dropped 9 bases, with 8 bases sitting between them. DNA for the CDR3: TGTGCCAGCAGTTACGTGGGGGGGCAGTACTTC. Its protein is CASSYVGGQYF.

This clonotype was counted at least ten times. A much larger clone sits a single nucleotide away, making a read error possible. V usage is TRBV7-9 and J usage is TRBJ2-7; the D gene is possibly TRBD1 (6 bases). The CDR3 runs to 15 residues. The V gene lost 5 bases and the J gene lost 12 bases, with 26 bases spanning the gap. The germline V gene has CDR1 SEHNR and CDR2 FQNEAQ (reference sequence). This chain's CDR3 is CASSPGTFLWGEAYF. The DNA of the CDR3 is TGTGCCAGCAGCCCCGGGACATTTTTATGGGGCGAGGCGTACTTC.

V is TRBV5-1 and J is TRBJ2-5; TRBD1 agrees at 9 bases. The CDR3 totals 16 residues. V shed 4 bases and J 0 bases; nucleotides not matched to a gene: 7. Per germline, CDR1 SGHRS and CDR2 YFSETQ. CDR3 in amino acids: CASSNGGTGYQETQYF. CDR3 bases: TGCGCCAGCAGCAATGGTGGGACAGGGTACCAAGAGACCCAGTACTTC.

The CDR3 DNA is TGCGCCAGCAGTATCCAAGGCAGAGGGGAGACCCAGTACTTC. Protein: CASSIQGRGETQYF. The chain has TRBV5-1 and TRBJ2-5, with D maybe TRBD2 (5 bases). V shed 5 bases and J shed 5 bases, with 16 bases lying between them. Germline CDR1 SGHRS, CDR2 YFSETQ. This CDR3 has 14 amino acids.

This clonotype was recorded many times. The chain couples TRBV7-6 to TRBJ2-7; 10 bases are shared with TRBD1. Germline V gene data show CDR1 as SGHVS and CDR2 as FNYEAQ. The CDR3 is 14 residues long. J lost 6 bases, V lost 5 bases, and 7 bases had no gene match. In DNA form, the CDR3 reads TGTGCCAGCAGCAAACCGGGACAGGGGCGCGAGCAGTACTTC. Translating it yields CASSKPGQGREQYF. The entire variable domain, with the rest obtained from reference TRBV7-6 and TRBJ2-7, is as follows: GAGVSQSPRYKVTKRGQDVALRCDPISGHVSLYWYRQALGQGPEFLTYFNYEAQQDKSGLPNDRFSAERPEGSISTLTIQRTEQRDSAMYRCASSKPGQGREQYFGPGTRLTVT.

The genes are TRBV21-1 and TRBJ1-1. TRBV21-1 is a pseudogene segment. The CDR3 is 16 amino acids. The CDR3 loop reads CASSKEPGRLNTEAFF. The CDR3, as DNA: TGTGCCAGCAGCAAAGAACCAGGGAGGTTGAACACTGAAGCTTTCTTT.

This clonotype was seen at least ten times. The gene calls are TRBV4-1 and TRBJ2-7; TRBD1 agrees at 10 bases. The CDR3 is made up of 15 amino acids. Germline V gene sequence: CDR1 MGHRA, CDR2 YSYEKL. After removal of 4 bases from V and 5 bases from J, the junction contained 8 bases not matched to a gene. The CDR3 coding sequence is TGCGCCAGCAGCCCCGACAGGGGGCGTGTGGACGAGCAGTACTTC. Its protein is CASSPDRGRVDEQYF.

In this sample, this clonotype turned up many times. CDR3 loop: CAIRQGGDYGYTF. CDR3 sequence (DNA): TGTGCCATCAGGCAGGGCGGAGACTATGGCTACACCTTC. The V and J genes are TRBV10-3 and TRBJ1-2; perhaps TRBD1 as D (5 bases). This CDR3 region has 13 residues. CDR1 is ENHRY and CDR2 is SYGVKD in the germline V gene. V lost 6 bases to trimming and J lost 3 bases, with 11 bases between them.

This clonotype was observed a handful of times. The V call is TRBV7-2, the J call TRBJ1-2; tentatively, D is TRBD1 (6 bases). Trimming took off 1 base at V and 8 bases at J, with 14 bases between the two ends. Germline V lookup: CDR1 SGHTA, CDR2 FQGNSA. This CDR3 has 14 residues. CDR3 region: CASSLGGPTEGYTF. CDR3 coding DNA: TGTGCCAGCAGCTTAGGGGGGCCAACGGAGGGCTACACCTTC.

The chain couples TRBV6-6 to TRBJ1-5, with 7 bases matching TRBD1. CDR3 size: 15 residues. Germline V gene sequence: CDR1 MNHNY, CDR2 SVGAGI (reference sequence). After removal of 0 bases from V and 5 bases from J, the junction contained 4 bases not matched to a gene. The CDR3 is CASSYSTGVDQPQHF. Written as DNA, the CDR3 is TGTGCCAGCAGTTACTCTACAGGGGTCGATCAGCCCCAGCATTTT.

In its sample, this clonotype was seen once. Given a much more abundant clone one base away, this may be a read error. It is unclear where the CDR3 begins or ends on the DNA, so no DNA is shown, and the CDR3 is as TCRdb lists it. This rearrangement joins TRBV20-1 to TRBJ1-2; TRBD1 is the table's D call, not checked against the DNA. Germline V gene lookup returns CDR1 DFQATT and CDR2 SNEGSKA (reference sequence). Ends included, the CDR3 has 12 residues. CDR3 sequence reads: CSGQYLDYGCTF.

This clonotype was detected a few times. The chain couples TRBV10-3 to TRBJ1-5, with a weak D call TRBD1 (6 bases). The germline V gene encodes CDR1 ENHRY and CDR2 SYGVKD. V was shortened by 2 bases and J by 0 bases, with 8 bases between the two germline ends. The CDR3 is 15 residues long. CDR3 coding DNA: TGTGCCATCAGTGAGGAGGGGGGTAGCAATCAGCCCCAGCATTTT. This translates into CAISEEGGSNQPQHF.

For the CDR3, the DNA is TGTGCCAGCAGTCGCGGACTAGCGGGGGGGTTCACAGATACGCAGTATTTT. Its translation: CASSRGLAGGFTDTQYF. V usage is TRBV12-3 or TRBV12-4 and J usage is TRBJ2-3; the match to TRBD2 covers 15 bases. J lost 2 bases, V lost 5 bases, and 5 bases had no gene match. The length of the CDR3 is 17 residues.

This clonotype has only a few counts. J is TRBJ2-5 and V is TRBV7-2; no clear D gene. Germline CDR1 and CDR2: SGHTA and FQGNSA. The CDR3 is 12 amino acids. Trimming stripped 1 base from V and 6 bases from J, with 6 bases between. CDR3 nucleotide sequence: TGTGCCAGCAGCTTAGATGTCCAGACCCAGTACTTC. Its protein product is CASSLDVQTQYF.

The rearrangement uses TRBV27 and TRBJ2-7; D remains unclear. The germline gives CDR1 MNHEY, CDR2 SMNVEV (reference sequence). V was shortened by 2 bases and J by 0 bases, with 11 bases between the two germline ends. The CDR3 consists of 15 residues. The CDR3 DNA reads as TGTGCCAGCAGTTTAGTATCAGAGAGCTCCTACGAGCAGTACTTC. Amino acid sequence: CASSLVSESSYEQYF.

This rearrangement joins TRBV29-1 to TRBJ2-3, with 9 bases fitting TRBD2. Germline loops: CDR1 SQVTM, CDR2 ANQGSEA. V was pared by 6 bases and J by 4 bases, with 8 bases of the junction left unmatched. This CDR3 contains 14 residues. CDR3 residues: CSVEGRGGSDTQYF. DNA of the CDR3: TGCAGCGTAGAGGGGCGGGGGGGCTCAGATACGCAGTATTTT.

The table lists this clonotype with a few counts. CDR3 DNA: TGTGCCAGCAGCTTAGCCGGGCAGGGGGCCTACAATGAGCAGTTCTTC. Translation gives CASSLAGQGAYNEQFF. This chain connects TRBV7-9 to TRBJ2-1, with TRBD1 matching 7 bases. This CDR3 is built from 16 residues. The J segment lost 2 bases and the V segment lost 0 bases, leaving 4 bases of the junction unmatched. The germline CDR1 and CDR2 sequences are SEHNR and FQNEAQ (reference sequence).

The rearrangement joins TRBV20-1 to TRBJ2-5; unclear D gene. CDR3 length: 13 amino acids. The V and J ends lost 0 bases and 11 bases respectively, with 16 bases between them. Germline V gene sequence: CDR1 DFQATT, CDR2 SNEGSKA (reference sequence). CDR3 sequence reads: CSAREVQKNEQYF. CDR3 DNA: TGCAGTGCTAGAGAGGTACAGAAGAATGAGCAGTACTTC.

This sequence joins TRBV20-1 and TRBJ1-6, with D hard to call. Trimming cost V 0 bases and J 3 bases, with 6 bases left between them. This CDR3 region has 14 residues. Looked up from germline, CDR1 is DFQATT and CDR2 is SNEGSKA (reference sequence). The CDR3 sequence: CSARDGSYNSPLHF. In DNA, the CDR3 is TGCAGTGCTAGAGACGGTAGCTATAATTCACCCCTCCACTTT.

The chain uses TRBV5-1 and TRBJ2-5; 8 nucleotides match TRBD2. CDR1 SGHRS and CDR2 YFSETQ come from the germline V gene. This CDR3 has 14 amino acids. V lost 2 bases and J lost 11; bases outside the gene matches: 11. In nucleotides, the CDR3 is TGCGCCAGCAGCTTTACCGGGGGGGACAATGAGCAGTACTTC. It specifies CASSFTGGDNEQYF.

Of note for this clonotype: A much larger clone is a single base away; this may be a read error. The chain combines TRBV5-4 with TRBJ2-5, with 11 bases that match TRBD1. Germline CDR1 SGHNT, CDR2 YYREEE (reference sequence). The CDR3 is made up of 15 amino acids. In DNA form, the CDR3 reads TGTGCCAGCAGCACGAGGACAGGGGGCCAAGAGACCCTGTACTTC. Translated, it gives CASSTRTGGQETLYF.

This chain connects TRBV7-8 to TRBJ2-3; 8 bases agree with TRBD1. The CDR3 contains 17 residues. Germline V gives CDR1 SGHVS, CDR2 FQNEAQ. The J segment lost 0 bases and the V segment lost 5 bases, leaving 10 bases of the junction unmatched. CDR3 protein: CASSPGTGTMSTDTQYF. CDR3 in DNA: TGTGCCAGCAGCCCGGGGACAGGAACAATGAGCACAGATACGCAGTATTTT.

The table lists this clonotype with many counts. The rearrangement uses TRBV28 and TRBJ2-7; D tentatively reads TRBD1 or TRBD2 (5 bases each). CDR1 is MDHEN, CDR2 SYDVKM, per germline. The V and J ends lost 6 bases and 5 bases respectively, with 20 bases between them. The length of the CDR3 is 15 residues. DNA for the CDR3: TGTGCCAGCAGGACTCCGGGACGCTTTGGGAACGAGCAGTACTTC. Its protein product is CASRTPGRFGNEQYF.

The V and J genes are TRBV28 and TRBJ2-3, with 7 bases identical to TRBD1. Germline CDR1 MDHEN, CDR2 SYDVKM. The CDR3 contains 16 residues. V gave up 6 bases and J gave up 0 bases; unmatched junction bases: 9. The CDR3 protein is CASRPNRGLSTDTQYF. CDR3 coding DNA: TGTGCCAGCAGGCCTAACAGGGGTCTAAGCACAGATACGCAGTATTTT.

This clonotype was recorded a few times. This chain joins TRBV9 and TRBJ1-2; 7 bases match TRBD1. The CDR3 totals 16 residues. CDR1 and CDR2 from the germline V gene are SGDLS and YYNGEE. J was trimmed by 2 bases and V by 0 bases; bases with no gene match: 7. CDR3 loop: CASSVDAGTANYGYTF. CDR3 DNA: TGTGCCAGCAGCGTAGACGCCGGGACAGCAAACTATGGCTACACCTTC. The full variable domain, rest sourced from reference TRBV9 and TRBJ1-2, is DSGVTQTPKHLITATGQRVTLRCSPRSGDLSVYWYQQSLDQGLQFLIQYYNGEERAKGNILERFSAQQFPDLHSELNLSSLELGDSALYFCASSVDAGTANYGYTFGSGTRLTVV.

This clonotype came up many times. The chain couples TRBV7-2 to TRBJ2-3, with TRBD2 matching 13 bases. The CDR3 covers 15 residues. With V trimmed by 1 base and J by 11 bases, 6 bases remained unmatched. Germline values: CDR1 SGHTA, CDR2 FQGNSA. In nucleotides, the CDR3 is TGTGCCAGCAGCTTAGAACTAGCGGGGGGGCAGGAGCAGTATTTT. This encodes CASSLELAGGQEQYF. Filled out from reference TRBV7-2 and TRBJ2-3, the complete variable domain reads GAGVSQSPSNKVTEKGKDVELRCDPISGHTALYWYRQSLGQGLEFLIYFQGNSAPDKSGLPSDRFSAERTGGSVSTLTIQRTQQEDSAVYLCASSLELAGGQEQYFGPGTRLTVL.

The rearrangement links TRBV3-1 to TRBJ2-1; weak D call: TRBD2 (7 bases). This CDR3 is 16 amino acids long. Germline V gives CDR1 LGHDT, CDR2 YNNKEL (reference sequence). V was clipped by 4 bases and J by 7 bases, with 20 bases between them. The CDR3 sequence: CASSPGWGGAGNEQFF. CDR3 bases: TGTGCCAGCAGCCCTGGGTGGGGGGGGGCCGGAAATGAGCAGTTCTTC.

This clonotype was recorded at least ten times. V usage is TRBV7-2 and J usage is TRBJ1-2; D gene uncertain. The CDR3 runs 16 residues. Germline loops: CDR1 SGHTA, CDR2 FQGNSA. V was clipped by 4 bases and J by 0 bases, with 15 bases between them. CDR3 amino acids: CASSSQRAGANYGYTF. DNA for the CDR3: TGTGCCAGCAGCTCCCAAAGGGCTGGAGCTAACTATGGCTACACCTTC.

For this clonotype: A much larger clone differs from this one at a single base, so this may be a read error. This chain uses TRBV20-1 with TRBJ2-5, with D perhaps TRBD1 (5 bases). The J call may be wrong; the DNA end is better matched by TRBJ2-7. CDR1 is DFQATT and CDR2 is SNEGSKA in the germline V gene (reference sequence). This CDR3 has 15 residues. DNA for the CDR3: TGCAGTGCTGGAGCCCAGGGCCCCCGCACGTCCGAGCAGTACTTC. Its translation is CSAGAQGPRTSEQYF.